The clone carrying this T cell receptor beta chain was seen a handful of times. No antigen is known for it. The data belong to a study of response to subunit inactivated influenza vaccine. Study results and caveats: After each seasonal influenza vaccination, few new T cells are recruited, the authors suggested.

Using its own MiXCR run on the RT-PCR reads, TCRdb lists one record per CDR3 protein. Here the sample spans approximately 730,000 distinct CDR3 sequences, about 15% being singletons. Germline V gene data show CDR1 as SGHDT and CDR2 as YYEEEE. Trimming took 2 bases from V and 2 from J; bases not matched to a gene: 6. The CDR3 extends over 16 amino acids. The TCR comes from a man over 45 who received an inactivated influenza vaccine. The rearrangement uses TRBV5-6 and TRBJ2-7; 11 positions match TRBD2. Material: PBMCs from blood, obtained 14 to 15 days before vaccination. The CDR3 region is CASSFRSTSGAYEQYF. CDR3 coding DNA: TGTGCCAGCAGCTTCCGTTCGACTAGCGGGGCCTACGAGCAGTACTTC.